This TCR beta chain was retrieved from a study of T cell responses to AZD1222 COVID-19 vaccine. Across the study: Second doses that came at about 4 or about 12 weeks were put together. General study findings and limits: Just five to seven AZD1222 recipients tested seropositive at baseline. Clonal diversity was possibly underestimated, and white British individuals and females predominated among donors.

A note on this clone: Its target is not known.

Here immunoSEQ multiplex PCR was the method, and the copy in TCRdb shows in-frame clones only, minus some. The sample records fewer than 50,000 clones, around 80% being singletons. The CDR3 covers 14 residues. Germline V gene sequence: CDR1 MDHEN, CDR2 SYDVKM. Trimming cost V 8 bases and J 0 bases, with 14 bases left between them. V gene TRBV28 combines with J gene TRBJ2-7; possible D gene TRBD2, 6 bases. Sequences were derived from peripheral blood, sampled on day 0 of AZD1222 vaccination. The TCR originated in an adult in good health. CDR3 sequence: CASVSAGSSYEQYF. The DNA for the CDR3 is TGTGCCAGCGTTTCTGCGGGGAGCTCCTACGAGCAGTACTTC.